The 14 T cell receptor beta chains reported below all come from one sample, sequenced in a study of blood T cells in healthy people across ages (dated by TCRdb to the mid-2010s). Receptor amplification or capture employed 5' RACE. The sequencer listed for this sample is Illumina HiSeq 2500. The second PCR ran for about 6 to 12 cycles and used a J-beta primer mix along with a sample-barcoded 5' primer. The raw public reads went through TCRdb reprocessing: fastp at Q25, MiXCR clone calling, in-frame beta chains kept. Rows with a matching CDR3 protein are joined into one entry that keeps the most common DNA and genes. The sample includes about 1.5 million distinct CDR3 sequences, with roughly two fifths observed a single time. In total, the top ten clones hold around 4% of the sample. Sequencing used blood. The receptors were gathered from a woman between 18 and 29 years old in good health.

This clonotype was seen a few times. The chain combines TRBV7-9 with TRBJ2-7; TRBD1 might be the D (5 bases). Germline V lookup: CDR1 SEHNR, CDR2 FQNEAQ (reference sequence). CDR3 size: 13 residues. The V end lost 1 base, the J end lost 7 bases, and 11 bases lay between the germline ends. The CDR3 DNA is TGTGCCAGCAGCTTAGTTGGTGGGGCGGAGCAGTACTTC. Residues: CASSLVGGAEQYF.

The chain couples TRBV29-1 to TRBJ2-7; tentatively, D is TRBD2 (6 bases). CDR3 length: 14 residues. Germline lookup yields CDR1 SQVTM and CDR2 ANQGSEA. The V end lost 8 bases, the J end lost 7 bases, and 24 bases lay between the germline ends. CDR3 in amino acids: CSTAGKNSYNEQYF. The CDR3 DNA sequence: TGCAGCACCGCGGGGAAAAACTCCTACAATGAGCAGTACTTC.

A note on this clonotype: The junction departs from germline at one end; a sequencing error may be responsible. V is TRBV20-1 and J is TRBJ2-3, with D maybe TRBD2 (6 bases). Germline V gene data show CDR1 as DFQATT and CDR2 as SNEGSKA (reference sequence). The CDR3 is made up of 16 amino acids. The CDR3 nucleotides read TGCAGTGCAAGAGATTCCTCGCGGGGCAGCACAGATACGCAGTATTTT. It codes for CSARDSSRGSTDTQYF.

This clonotype came up a few times. The chain joins TRBV4-1 to TRBJ2-5; D is unresolved. Germline V gene data show CDR1 as MGHRA and CDR2 as YSYEKL. This CDR3 spans 14 amino acids. V lost 1 base, J lost 4 bases, and 10 bases lay in between. CDR3 sequence reads: CASSQVQWRETQYF. DNA of the CDR3: TGCGCCAGCAGCCAAGTTCAGTGGAGAGAGACCCAGTACTTC.

The chain links TRBV7-8 to TRBJ2-1; D could derive from TRBD1 or TRBD2 (5 bases each). Per the germline V gene, CDR1 is SGHVS and CDR2 is FQNEAQ. The CDR3 is 14 amino acids. Trimming took off 7 bases at V and 10 bases at J, with 20 bases between the two ends. The CDR3 reads CASTRAGAWEEQFF. The CDR3 DNA reads TGTGCCAGCACCCGAGCCGGGGCCTGGGAGGAGCAGTTCTTC.

This clonotype was counted between two and nine times. The chain is built from TRBV5-6 and TRBJ2-1; D unresolved. The CDR3 consists of 17 residues. Germline V CDR1 and CDR2: SGHDT, YYEEEE. V lost 1 base, J lost 5 bases, and 19 bases lay in between. Here the CDR3 DNA reads TGTGCCAGCAGCTTGCCGGACCTTAGGACCTATCACAATGAGCAGTTCTTC. As protein: CASSLPDLRTYHNEQFF.

This clonotype turned up a few times. The J gene is TRBJ2-5, the V gene TRBV7-9; maybe TRBD2 (6 bases). CDR1 SEHNR and CDR2 FQNEAQ come from the germline V gene (reference sequence). Trimming took off 5 bases at V and 1 base at J, with 20 bases between the two ends. The CDR3 loop spans 17 amino acids. In DNA, the CDR3 is TGTGCCAGCAGCCCCCAATCCTTCCGGGACTCCCAAGAGACCCAGTACTTC. Translating it yields CASSPQSFRDSQETQYF.

This clonotype has only one observation. This chain joins TRBV27 and TRBJ2-3; 10 nucleotides agree with TRBD1. V shed 4 bases, J shed 2 bases, and the junction held 6 bases outside the gene matches. Germline V CDR1 and CDR2: MNHEY, SMNVEV (reference sequence). The CDR3 spans 16 residues. The CDR3 nucleotides read TGTGCCAGCAGTTCCCGGACAGGGGGAGCCACAGATACGCAGTATTTT. It yields the protein CASSSRTGGATDTQYF.

In DNA, the CDR3 is TGTGCCAGCAGCCCCCAGCGCTCTAGCGGTTCATACAATGAGCAGTTCTTC. It specifies CASSPQRSSGSYNEQFF. V usage is TRBV7-6 and J usage is TRBJ2-1; 7 nucleotides align to TRBD2. Trimming cost V 5 bases and J 4 bases; bases outside gene matches: 14. There are 17 residues in the CDR3. The V gene's germline CDR1 is SGHVS and CDR2 FNYEAQ.

In the case of this clonotype: A much larger clone differs from this one at a single base, so this may be a read error. The V and J genes are TRBV4-3 and TRBJ2-7; TRBD1 might be the D (6 bases). Germline CDR1 reads LGHNA; CDR2 reads YSLEER. Trimming removed 0 bases from V and 7 bases from J, with 19 bases in between. The CDR3 sequence is 16 residues long. CDR3 in DNA: TGCGCCAGCAGCCAAGAATGGGGGACACGCAACAATGAGCAGTACTTC. It specifies CASSQEWGTRNNEQYF.

The chain couples TRBV4-1 to TRBJ2-1; 7 positions match TRBD2. The V gene's germline CDR1 is MGHRA and CDR2 YSYEKL. V lost 4 bases, J lost 2 bases, and 5 bases stayed unmatched. This CDR3 contains 15 residues. Written as DNA, the CDR3 is TGCGCCAGCAGCCCAAGCGGGGTACCCTACAATGAGCAGTTCTTC. Residues: CASSPSGVPYNEQFF.

Only a few counts were recorded for this clonotype. This chain connects TRBV5-1 to TRBJ2-3; D call uncertain. Per germline, CDR1 SGHRS and CDR2 YFSETQ. Trimming left V 2 bases short and J 10 bases short, with 8 bases between. The CDR3 consists of 11 residues. CDR3 in amino acids: CASSFNGPQYF. In DNA form, the CDR3 reads TGCGCCAGCAGCTTTAACGGCCCGCAGTATTTT.

This clonotype was seen a few times. The chain is built from TRBV20-1 and TRBJ2-7; 7 bases are a match to TRBD2. With V trimmed by 0 bases and J by 3 bases, 2 bases remained unmatched. Germline V gene sequence: CDR1 DFQATT, CDR2 SNEGSKA (reference sequence). This CDR3 spans 13 amino acids. In nucleotides, the CDR3 is TGCAGTGCTAGAGAAACTAGCGACTACGAGCAGTACTTC. The encoded protein is CSARETSDYEQYF.

The chain recombines TRBV4-1 with TRBJ2-5; D ambiguous. V gave up 3 bases and J gave up 5 bases, with 10 bases separating them. CDR3 length equals 13 residues. Germline V gene data show CDR1 as MGHRA and CDR2 as YSYEKL. This CDR3 reads CASSQVSQETQYF. The CDR3 DNA reads TGCGCCAGCAGCCAGGTATCTCAGGAGACCCAGTACTTC.